This TCR beta chain was recorded in a study of shared clonotypes between healthy human individuals. Germline V gene lookup returns CDR1 LNHDA and CDR2 SQIVND (reference sequence). The CDR3 extends over 20 amino acids. Trimming left V 4 bases short and J 0 bases short, with 24 bases between. Details on this clone: As yet, its antigen is unknown.

Overall study findings and caveats: Few donors limited the genetic and exposure-history diversity represented.

In the naive CD8 group, cells lacked CD45RO and were positively selected for CCR7, so terminally differentiated effector memory CD45RA+ cells were left out. The donor population consisted of healthy HIV-negative adults with no recent acute infections or vaccinations. Once extracted for a subset, genomic DNA was divided evenly among several immunoSEQ plates. For sorted subsets, 150 to 250 ng DNA per replicate equaled 33,000 or so T cell genomes. Some clones are missing from TCRdb's copy, which holds only in-frame ones; the method was immunoSEQ multiplex PCR. The sample carries roughly 810,000 clones, about 96% recorded once.

Sequencing was performed on naive CD8+ T cells sorted from blood. This clonotype was sampled from a man between 25 and 39 years old in good health. The gene calls are TRBV19 and TRBJ2-2; possibly TRBD1 for D (5 bases). CDR3 in amino acids: CASSTPPGRELTSNTGELFF. In nucleotides, the CDR3 is TGTGCCAGTAGTACCCCCCCGGGCAGGGAATTAACGTCGAACACCGGGGAGCTGTTTTTT.